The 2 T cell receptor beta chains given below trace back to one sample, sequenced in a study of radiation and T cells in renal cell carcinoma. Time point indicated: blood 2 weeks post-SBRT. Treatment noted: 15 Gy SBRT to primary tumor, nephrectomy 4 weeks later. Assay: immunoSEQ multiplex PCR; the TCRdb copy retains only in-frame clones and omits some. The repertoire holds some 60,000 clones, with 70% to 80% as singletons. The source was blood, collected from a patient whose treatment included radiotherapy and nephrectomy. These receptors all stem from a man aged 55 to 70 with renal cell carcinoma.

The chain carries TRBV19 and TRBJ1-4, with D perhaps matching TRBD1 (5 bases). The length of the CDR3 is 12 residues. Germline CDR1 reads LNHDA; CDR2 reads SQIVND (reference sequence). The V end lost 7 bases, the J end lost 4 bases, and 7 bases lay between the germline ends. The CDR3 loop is CASNDSNEKLFF. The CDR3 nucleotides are TGTGCCAGTAATGACAGTAATGAAAAACTGTTTTTT.

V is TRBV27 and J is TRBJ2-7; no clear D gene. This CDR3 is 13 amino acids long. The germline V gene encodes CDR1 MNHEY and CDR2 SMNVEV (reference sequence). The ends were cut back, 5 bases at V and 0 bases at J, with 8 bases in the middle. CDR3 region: CASSIMDSYEQYF. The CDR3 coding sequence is TGTGCCAGCAGTATCATGGACTCCTACGAGCAGTACTTC.